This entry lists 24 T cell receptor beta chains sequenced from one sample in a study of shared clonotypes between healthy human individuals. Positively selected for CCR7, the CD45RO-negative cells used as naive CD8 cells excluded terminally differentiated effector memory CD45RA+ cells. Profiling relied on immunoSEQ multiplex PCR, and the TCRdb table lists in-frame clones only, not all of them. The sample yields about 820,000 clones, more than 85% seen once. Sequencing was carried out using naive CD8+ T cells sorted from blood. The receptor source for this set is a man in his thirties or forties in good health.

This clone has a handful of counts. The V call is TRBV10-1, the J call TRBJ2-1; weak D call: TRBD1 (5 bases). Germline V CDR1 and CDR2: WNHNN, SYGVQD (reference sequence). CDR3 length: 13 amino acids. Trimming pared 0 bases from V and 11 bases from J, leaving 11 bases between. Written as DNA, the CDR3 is TGCGCCAGCAGTGAGTCGAGACAGACGCAGCAGTTCTTC. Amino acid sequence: CASSESRQTQQFF.

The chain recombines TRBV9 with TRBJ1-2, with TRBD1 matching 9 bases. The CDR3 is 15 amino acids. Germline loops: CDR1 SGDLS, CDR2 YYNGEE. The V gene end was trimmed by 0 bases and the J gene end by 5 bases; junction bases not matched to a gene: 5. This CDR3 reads CASSVARTGAYGYTF. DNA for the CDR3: TGTGCCAGCAGCGTAGCCCGGACAGGGGCGTATGGCTACACCTTC.

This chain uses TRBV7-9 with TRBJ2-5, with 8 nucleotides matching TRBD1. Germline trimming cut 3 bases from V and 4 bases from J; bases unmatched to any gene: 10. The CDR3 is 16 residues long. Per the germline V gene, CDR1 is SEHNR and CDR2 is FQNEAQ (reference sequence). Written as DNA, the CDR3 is TGTGCCAGCAGCTTGGACAGGGTCCTCGCAGGAGAGACCCAGTACTTC. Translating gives CASSLDRVLAGETQYF.

The CDR3 DNA is TGTGCCAGCAGCGTAGAGAGGGGATACAATGAGCAGTTCTTC. This translates into CASSVERGYNEQFF. The chain has TRBV9 and TRBJ2-1; D possibly uses TRBD1 or TRBD2 (5 bases each). The CDR3 totals 14 residues. Germline loops: CDR1 SGDLS, CDR2 YYNGEE. Trimming removed 0 bases from V and 4 bases from J, with 8 bases in between.

CDR3 region: CASSPGQTNTGELFF. CDR3 bases: TGTGCCAGCAGTCCGGGACAAACGAACACCGGGGAGCTGTTTTTT. The V gene is TRBV2, the J gene TRBJ2-2; D is possibly TRBD1 (6 bases). The CDR3 has 15 amino acids. CDR1 and CDR2 (germline): SNHLY, FYNNEI. V gave up 5 bases and J gave up 0 bases, with 10 bases separating them.

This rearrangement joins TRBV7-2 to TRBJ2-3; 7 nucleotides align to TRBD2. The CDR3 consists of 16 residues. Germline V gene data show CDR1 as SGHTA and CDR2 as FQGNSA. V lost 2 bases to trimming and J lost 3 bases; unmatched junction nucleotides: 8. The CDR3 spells CASSLPPGGSTDTQYF. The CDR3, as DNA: TGTGCCAGCAGCTTACCCCCGGGAGGAAGTACAGATACGCAGTATTTT.

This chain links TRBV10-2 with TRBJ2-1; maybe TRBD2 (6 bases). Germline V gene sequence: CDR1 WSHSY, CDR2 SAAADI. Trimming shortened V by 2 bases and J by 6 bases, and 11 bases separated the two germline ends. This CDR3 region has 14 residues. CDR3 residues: CASSERLGGNEQFF. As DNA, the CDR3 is TGCGCCAGCAGTGAGAGGTTGGGGGGCAATGAGCAGTTCTTC.

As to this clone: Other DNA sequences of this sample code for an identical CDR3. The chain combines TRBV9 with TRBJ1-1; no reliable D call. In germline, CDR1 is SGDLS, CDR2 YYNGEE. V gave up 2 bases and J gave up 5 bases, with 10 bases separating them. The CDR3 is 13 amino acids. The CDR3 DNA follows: TGTGCCAGCAGCGTCGGCGGTCGGACTGAAGCTTTCTTT. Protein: CASSVGGRTEAFF.

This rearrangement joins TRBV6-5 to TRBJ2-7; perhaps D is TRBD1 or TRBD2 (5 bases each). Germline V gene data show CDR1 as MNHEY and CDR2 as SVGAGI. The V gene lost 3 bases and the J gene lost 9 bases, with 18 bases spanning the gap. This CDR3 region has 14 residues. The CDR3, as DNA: TGTGCCAGCAGTTATAGTGTCCAGGGAGTTCGGCAGTACTTC. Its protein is CASSYSVQGVRQYF.

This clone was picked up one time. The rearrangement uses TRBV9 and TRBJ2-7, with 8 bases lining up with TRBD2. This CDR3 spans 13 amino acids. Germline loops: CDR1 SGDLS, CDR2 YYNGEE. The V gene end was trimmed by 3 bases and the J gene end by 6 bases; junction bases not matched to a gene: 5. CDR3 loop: CASSDGTRGEQYF. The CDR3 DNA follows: TGTGCCAGCAGCGACGGGACTAGAGGCGAGCAGTACTTC.

The CDR3, as DNA: TGTGCCAGCAGTAATGCTGGGAAGACCCAGTACTTC. Translating it yields CASSNAGKTQYF. This chain connects TRBV27 to TRBJ2-5; no clear D gene. Per germline, CDR1 MNHEY and CDR2 SMNVEV (reference sequence). The CDR3 extends over 12 amino acids. Between the trimmed V and J ends, which lost 5 bases and 6 bases, there was a span of 10 bases.

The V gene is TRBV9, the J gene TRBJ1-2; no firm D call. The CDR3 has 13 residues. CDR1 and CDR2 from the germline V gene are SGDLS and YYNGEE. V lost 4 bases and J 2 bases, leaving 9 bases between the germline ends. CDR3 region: CASSLGSNYGYTF. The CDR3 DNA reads TGTGCCAGCAGCCTAGGGTCCAACTATGGCTACACCTTC.

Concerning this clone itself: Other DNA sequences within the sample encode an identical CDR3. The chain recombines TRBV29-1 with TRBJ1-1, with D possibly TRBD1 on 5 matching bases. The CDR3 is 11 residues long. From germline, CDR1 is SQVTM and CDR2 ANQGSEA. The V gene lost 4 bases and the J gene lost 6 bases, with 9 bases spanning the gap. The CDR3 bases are TGCAGCGTTGTTCTGGGGGCTGAAGCTTTCTTT. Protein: CSVVLGAEAFF.

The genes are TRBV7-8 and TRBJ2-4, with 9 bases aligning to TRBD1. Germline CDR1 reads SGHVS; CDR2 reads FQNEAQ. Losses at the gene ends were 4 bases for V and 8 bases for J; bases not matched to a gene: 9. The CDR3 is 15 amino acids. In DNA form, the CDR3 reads TGTGCCAGCAGCTCCGAGCCGCGACAGGGGGACATTCAGTACTTC. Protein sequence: CASSSEPRQGDIQYF.

The CDR3: CASGVSSIEAFF. The CDR3 nucleotides read TGTGCTAGTGGTGTCTCCAGCATAGAAGCTTTCTTT. The chain couples TRBV12-5 to TRBJ1-1; no reliable D call. Germline V gene sequence: CDR1 LGHNT, CDR2 FRNRAP. Trimming left V 5 bases short and J 8 bases short, with 12 bases between. This CDR3 comprises 12 residues.

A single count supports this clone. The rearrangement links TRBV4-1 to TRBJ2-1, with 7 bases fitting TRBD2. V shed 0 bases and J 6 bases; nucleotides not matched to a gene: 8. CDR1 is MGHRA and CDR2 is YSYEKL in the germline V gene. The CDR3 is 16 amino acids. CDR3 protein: CASSQDRPSGRNEQFF. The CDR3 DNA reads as TGCGCCAGCAGCCAAGATAGGCCTAGCGGCCGCAATGAGCAGTTCTTC.

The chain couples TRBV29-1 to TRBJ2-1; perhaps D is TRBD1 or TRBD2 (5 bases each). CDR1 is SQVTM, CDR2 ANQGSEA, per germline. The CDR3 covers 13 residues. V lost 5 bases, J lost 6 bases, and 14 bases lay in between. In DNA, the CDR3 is TGCAGCGTTTACACCGGGACCACCAATGAGCAGTTCTTC. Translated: CSVYTGTTNEQFF.

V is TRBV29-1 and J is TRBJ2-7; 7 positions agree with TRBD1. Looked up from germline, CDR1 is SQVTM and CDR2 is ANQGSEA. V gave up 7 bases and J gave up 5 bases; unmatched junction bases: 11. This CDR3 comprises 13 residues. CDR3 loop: CSAGTDTTDEQYF. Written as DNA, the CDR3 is TGCAGCGCCGGGACAGACACCACGGACGAGCAGTACTTC.

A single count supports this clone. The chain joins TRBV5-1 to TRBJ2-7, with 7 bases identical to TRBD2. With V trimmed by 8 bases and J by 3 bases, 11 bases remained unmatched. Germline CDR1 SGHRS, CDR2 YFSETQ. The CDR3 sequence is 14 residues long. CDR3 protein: CASQLAGGGYEQYF. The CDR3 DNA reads TGCGCCAGTCAATTAGCAGGCGGGGGCTACGAGCAGTACTTC. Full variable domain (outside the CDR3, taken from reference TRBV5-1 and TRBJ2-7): KAGVTQTPRYLIKTRGQQVTLSCSPISGHRSVSWYQQTPGQGLQFLFEYFSETQRNKGNFPGRFSGRQFSNSRSEMNVSTLELGDSALYLCASQLAGGGYEQYFGPGTRLTVT.

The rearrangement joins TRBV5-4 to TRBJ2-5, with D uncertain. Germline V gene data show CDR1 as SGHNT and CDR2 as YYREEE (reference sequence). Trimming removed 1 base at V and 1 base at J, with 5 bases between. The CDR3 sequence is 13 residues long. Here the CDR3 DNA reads TGTGCCAGCAGCTTGTACGTCCAAGAGACCCAGTACTTC. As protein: CASSLYVQETQYF.

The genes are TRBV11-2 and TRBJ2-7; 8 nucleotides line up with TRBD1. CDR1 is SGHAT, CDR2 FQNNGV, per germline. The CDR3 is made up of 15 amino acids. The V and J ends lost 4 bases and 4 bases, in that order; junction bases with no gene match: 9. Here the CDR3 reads CASSSDRGFSYEQYF. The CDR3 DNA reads TGTGCCAGCAGCTCTGACAGGGGTTTTTCTTACGAGCAGTACTTC. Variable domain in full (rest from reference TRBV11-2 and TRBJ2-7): EAGVAQSPRYKIIEKRQSVAFWCNPISGHATLYWYQQILGQGPKLLIQFQNNGVVDDSQLPKDRFSAERLKGVDSTLKIQPAKLEDSAVYLCASSSDRGFSYEQYFGPGTRLTVT.

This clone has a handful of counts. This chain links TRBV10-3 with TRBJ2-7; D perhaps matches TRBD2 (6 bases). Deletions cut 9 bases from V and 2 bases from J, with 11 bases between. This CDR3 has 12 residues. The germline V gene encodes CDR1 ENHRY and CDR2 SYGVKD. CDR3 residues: CAIGGQTYEQYF. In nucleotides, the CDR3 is TGTGCCATAGGAGGGCAGACCTACGAGCAGTACTTC.

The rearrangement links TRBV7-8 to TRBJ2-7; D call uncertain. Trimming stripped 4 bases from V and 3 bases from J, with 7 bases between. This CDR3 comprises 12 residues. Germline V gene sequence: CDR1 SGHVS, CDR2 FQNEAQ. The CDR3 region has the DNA TGTGCCAGCAGCTACGACAACTACGAGCAGTACTTC. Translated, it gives CASSYDNYEQYF.

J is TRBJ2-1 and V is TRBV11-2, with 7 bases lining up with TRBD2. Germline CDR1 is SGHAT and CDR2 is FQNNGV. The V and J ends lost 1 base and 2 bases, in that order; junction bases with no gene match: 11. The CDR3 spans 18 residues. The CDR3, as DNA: TGTGCCAGCAGCTTAGCCCCCTTGCTAGCGGACACCTACAATGAGCAGTTCTTC. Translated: CASSLAPLLADTYNEQFF.